The 2 T cell receptor beta chains listed next were all sequenced from one sample in a study of T cells after yellow fever vaccination. TCRdb itself ran the 5' RACE reads through MiXCR, one entry per CDR3 protein. This table holds approximately 510,000 distinct CDR3 sequences, around a fifth found once. The source material was PBMCs, sampled 21 days after the first yellow fever vaccination. All receptors derive from a man aged 18 to 30 who received the YFV17D yellow fever vaccine.

This clonotype came up a few times. This chain joins TRBV12-3 or TRBV12-4 and TRBJ2-1; D tentatively fits TRBD1 or TRBD2 (6 bases each). This CDR3 spans 21 amino acids. Deletions cut 2 bases from V and 0 bases from J, with 26 bases between. In DNA, the CDR3 is TGTGCCAGCAGTTTATATCATGAGAGGGGGGCCCTTCAAAGCTCCTACAATGAGCAGTTCTTC. Translated: CASSLYHERGALQSSYNEQFF.

In this sample, this clonotype turned up a few times. The chain is built from TRBV20-1 and TRBJ2-3, with 12 bases aligning to TRBD2. The CDR3 length is 15 residues. Germline values: CDR1 DFQATT, CDR2 SNEGSKA (reference sequence). The J segment lost 2 bases and the V segment lost 6 bases, leaving 6 bases of the junction unmatched. The CDR3 nucleotides read TGCAGTGCCGAACGACTAGCGGGGGTCACAGATACGCAGTATTTT. It translates to CSAERLAGVTDTQYF.